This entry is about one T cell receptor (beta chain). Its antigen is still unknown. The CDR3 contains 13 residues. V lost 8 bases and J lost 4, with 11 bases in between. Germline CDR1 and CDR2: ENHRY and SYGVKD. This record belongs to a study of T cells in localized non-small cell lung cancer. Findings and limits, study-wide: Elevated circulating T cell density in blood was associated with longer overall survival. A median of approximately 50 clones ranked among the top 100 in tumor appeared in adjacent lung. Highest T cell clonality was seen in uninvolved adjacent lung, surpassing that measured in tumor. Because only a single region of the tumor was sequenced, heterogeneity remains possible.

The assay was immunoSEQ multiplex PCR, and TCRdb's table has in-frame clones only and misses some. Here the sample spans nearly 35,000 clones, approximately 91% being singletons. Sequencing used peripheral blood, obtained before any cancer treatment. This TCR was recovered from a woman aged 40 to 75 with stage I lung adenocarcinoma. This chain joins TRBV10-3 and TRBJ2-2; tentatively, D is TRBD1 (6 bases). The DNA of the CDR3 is TGTGCCATCCGTACAGGGTCCACCGGGGAGCTGTTTTTT. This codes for CAIRTGSTGELFF.